Each of the 2 T cell receptor beta chains below was sequenced from the same sample in a study of PD-1 blockade in classical Hodgkin lymphoma. Sequencing used immunoSEQ multiplex PCR; TCRdb keeps in-frame clones, though not all of them. The repertoire holds under 20,000 clones, with over 75% as singletons. The time point is: newly diagnosed, previously untreated cHL patient sample. With magnetic negative selection, CD4+ T cells were purified from PBMCs that had been thawed. Sequenced material: CD4+ T cells from blood. These receptors all come from a human donor with classical Hodgkin lymphoma.

V usage is TRBV9 and J usage is TRBJ2-6; D remains ambiguous. Germline V gene data show CDR1 as SGDLS and CDR2 as YYNGEE. This CDR3 has 16 residues. V was clipped by 0 bases and J by 4 bases, with 11 bases between them. CDR3: CASSVDSGYGANVLTF. The DNA of the CDR3 is TGTGCCAGCAGCGTAGATTCCGGGTACGGGGCCAACGTCCTGACTTTC.

There are a few counts of this clone. This chain uses TRBV5-1 with TRBJ1-1; no definite D call. The germline V gene encodes CDR1 SGHRS and CDR2 YFSETQ. This CDR3 has 12 residues. The ends were cut back, 0 bases at V and 7 bases at J, with 7 bases in the middle. CDR3 bases: TGCGCCAGCAGCTTGGACTACAGTGAAGCTTTCTTT. This codes for CASSLDYSEAFF.